Listed here is a single T cell receptor beta chain. The sample belongs to a study of blood T cell repertoires in COVID-19. With 6 bases clipped from V and 3 bases from J, the junction kept 4 bases outside the gene matches. This CDR3 is 15 amino acids long. The germline V gene encodes CDR1 MNHEY and CDR2 SMNVEV (reference sequence). The method was immunoSEQ multiplex PCR; TCRdb's version includes in-frame clones alone and lacks a portion of them. The sample contains 40,000 to 55,000 clones, around 84% of which appear only once. Input material: peripheral blood. The TCR sequence derives from a man in his forties or fifties with acute or convalescent COVID-19. V gene TRBV27 combines with J gene TRBJ2-2, with 10 bases identical to TRBD2. The CDR3 nucleotides read TGTGCCAGCAGGACCGGGACTAGCGACACCGGGGAGCTGTTTTTT. This encodes CASRTGTSDTGELFF.